The 19 T cell receptor beta chains in this list originate from one sample, sequenced in a study of CD4 T cells in relation to SARS-CoV-2 and coronaviruses. Their antigens are not known. Assay: immunoSEQ multiplex PCR; the TCRdb copy retains only in-frame clones and omits some. Of some 32,000 clones listed, more than 60% are singletons. Sequencing was done on a sample of memory CD4+ T cells from PBMCs, cultured in vitro. These receptors originate from an adult with COVID-19.

The V gene is TRBV9, the J gene TRBJ2-7, with TRBD2 identical over 14 bases. J was trimmed by 6 bases and V by 5 bases; bases with no gene match: 4. CDR1 is SGDLS and CDR2 is YYNGEE in the germline V gene. This CDR3 is 14 amino acids long. The chain's CDR3 is CASSAGTSGSEQYF. In DNA form, the CDR3 reads TGTGCCAGCAGTGCCGGGACTAGCGGGAGCGAGCAGTACTTC.

V usage is TRBV6-6 and J usage is TRBJ2-7, with TRBD1 matching over 8 bases. The CDR3 totals 14 residues. J was trimmed by 4 bases and V by 2 bases; bases with no gene match: 4. Germline V gene sequence: CDR1 MNHNY, CDR2 SVGAGI (reference sequence). The CDR3 reads CASSYLDRVYEQYF. The CDR3 nucleotides are TGTGCCAGCAGTTACCTGGACAGGGTTTACGAGCAGTACTTC.

This sequence joins TRBV4-1 and TRBJ2-2; no clear D. The V and J ends lost 1 base and 7 bases respectively, with 16 bases between them. Germline V gene lookup returns CDR1 MGHRA and CDR2 YSYEKL. This CDR3 is built from 16 residues. Here the CDR3 DNA reads TGCGCCAGCAGCCAAGTTGATATCGTTCAGTTCGGGGAGCTGTTTTTT. Residues: CASSQVDIVQFGELFF.

The V call is TRBV5-1, the J call TRBJ2-3, with TRBD2 matching 14 bases. V lost 4 bases and J lost 3; bases outside the gene matches: 4. The CDR3 runs to 16 residues. Germline V gene data show CDR1 as SGHRS and CDR2 as YFSETQ. CDR3 in amino acids: CASSTGTSGSTDTQYF. DNA for the CDR3: TGCGCCAGCAGCACCGGGACTAGCGGGAGTACAGATACGCAGTATTTT.

This chain joins TRBV24-1 and TRBJ2-3; 9 nucleotides align to TRBD2. This CDR3 is 17 amino acids long. With V trimmed by 5 bases and J by 0 bases, 8 bases remained unmatched. Looked up from germline, CDR1 is KGHDR and CDR2 is SFDVKD. The CDR3 region is CATSAFTSGSSTDTQYF. CDR3 in DNA: TGTGCCACCAGTGCTTTCACTAGCGGGTCTAGCACAGATACGCAGTATTTT.

This sequence joins TRBV25-1 and TRBJ2-7, with D possibly being TRBD2 (5 bases). The length of the CDR3 is 13 residues. V lost 8 bases and J lost 0, with 11 bases in between. CDR1 and CDR2 from the germline V gene are MGHDK and SYGVNS. The CDR3 sequence is CASRIGSSYEQYF. The CDR3 coding sequence is TGTGCCAGCCGAATAGGGAGCTCCTACGAGCAGTACTTC.

V usage is TRBV29-1 and J usage is TRBJ1-2; a possible D gene is TRBD1 (6 bases). The germline V gene has CDR1 SQVTM and CDR2 ANQGSEA. The V end was cut by 4 bases, the J end by 8 bases, with 20 bases between. The CDR3 is 14 amino acids. The CDR3 DNA reads TGCAGCGTTGTAAGGGACACAGGACTCGGGGGCTACACCTTC. Translation: CSVVRDTGLGGYTF.

The CDR3 spells CSVPGQGTDTQYF. CDR3 DNA: TGCAGCGTTCCGGGACAGGGCACAGATACGCAGTATTTT. The V and J genes are TRBV29-1 and TRBJ2-3; 8 bases map to TRBD1. Per the germline V gene, CDR1 is SQVTM and CDR2 is ANQGSEA. Losses at the gene ends were 5 bases for V and 1 base for J; bases not matched to a gene: 2. The CDR3 loop spans 13 amino acids.

This chain uses TRBV27 with TRBJ2-7; 8 nucleotides match TRBD2. From germline, CDR1 is MNHEY and CDR2 SMNVEV (reference sequence). Germline trimming cut 0 bases from V and 4 bases from J; bases unmatched to any gene: 5. There are 15 residues in the CDR3. CDR3 loop: CASSLSTSELYEQYF. CDR3 sequence (DNA): TGTGCCAGCAGTTTATCGACTAGCGAACTTTACGAGCAGTACTTC.

The CDR3 loop reads CASSLGTTNEQFF. The DNA of the CDR3 is TGTGCCAGCAGCCTTGGGACTACCAATGAGCAGTTCTTC. The chain uses TRBV3-1 (or the pseudogene TRBV3-2) and TRBJ2-1, with 7 bases fitting TRBD2. The V segment lost 4 bases and the J segment 6 bases; nucleotides outside the gene matches: 3. This CDR3 has 13 amino acids. Germline CDR1 LGHDT, CDR2 YNNKEL (reference sequence).

This clone is a singleton in its sample. The chain has TRBV21-1 and TRBJ2-3. TRBV21-1 is an annotated pseudogene. The CDR3 is made up of 15 amino acids. For the CDR3, the DNA is TGTGCCAGCGGGTCGCAACCTTTTAGGACAGATACGCAGTATTTT. Translated, it gives CASGSQPFRTDTQYF.

The rearrangement links TRBV29-1 to TRBJ1-2, with 7 bases identical to TRBD1. This CDR3 is 17 amino acids long. The germline V gene encodes CDR1 SQVTM and CDR2 ANQGSEA. J gave up 1 base and V 2 bases, and 13 bases lay outside the gene matches. The CDR3 DNA is TGCAGCGTTGAACGTTCATCCCCGGGACAGCATAACTATGGCTACACCTTC. Translation: CSVERSSPGQHNYGYTF.

The gene calls are TRBV19 and TRBJ1-2, with 7 bases that match TRBD1. CDR1 is LNHDA and CDR2 is SQIVND in the germline V gene (reference sequence). CDR3 length equals 14 residues. Trimming cost V 3 bases and J 2 bases; bases outside gene matches: 3. The CDR3 coding sequence is TGTGCCAGTAGTATCGAGACAGGGAACTATGGCTACACCTTC. It specifies CASSIETGNYGYTF.

The CDR3: CAIRDLTDTQYF. For the CDR3, the DNA is TGTGCCATCCGGGACCTCACAGATACGCAGTATTTT. This sequence joins TRBV10-3 and TRBJ2-3; D may correspond to TRBD1 or TRBD2 (5 bases each). Germline lookup yields CDR1 ENHRY and CDR2 SYGVKD. V lost 8 bases and J 2 bases, leaving 8 bases between the germline ends. This CDR3 comprises 12 residues.

CDR3 sequence (DNA): TGTGCCAGCAGTTTTTCAGATACGCAGTATTTT. Its protein is CASSFSDTQYF. The rearrangement joins TRBV6-5 to TRBJ2-3; no firm D call. CDR3 length equals 11 residues. V lost 4 bases to trimming and J lost 4 bases, with 3 bases between them. Germline values: CDR1 MNHEY, CDR2 SVGAGI.

The J gene is TRBJ1-4, the V gene TRBV6-5, with TRBD1 as a possible D gene (5 bases). The germline gives CDR1 MNHEY, CDR2 SVGAGI. This CDR3 comprises 13 residues. V lost 4 bases and J lost 8, with 11 bases in between. The chain's CDR3 is CASSWGAEEKLFF. The CDR3 DNA reads as TGTGCCAGCAGTTGGGGCGCCGAAGAAAAACTGTTTTTT.

This clone has just one count. This rearrangement joins TRBV2 to TRBJ2-5; D possibly corresponds to TRBD1 (5 bases). There are 14 residues in the CDR3. The V end was cut by 3 bases, the J end by 4 bases, with 12 bases between. Germline values: CDR1 SNHLY, CDR2 FYNNEI. The CDR3 is CASSEGRARETQYF. Written as DNA, the CDR3 is TGTGCCAGCAGTGAGGGCAGGGCGCGAGAGACCCAGTACTTC.

The rearrangement joins TRBV11-2 to TRBJ2-2; possible D gene TRBD2, 7 bases. Trimming shortened V by 1 base and J by 1 base, and 16 bases separated the two germline ends. From germline, CDR1 is SGHAT and CDR2 FQNNGV. The CDR3 contains 18 residues. As DNA, the CDR3 is TGTGCCAGCAGCTTAGGGGGAGGGGGAATAATGAACACCGGGGAGCTGTTTTTT. Translation: CASSLGGGGIMNTGELFF.

In its sample, this clone was seen once. The V call is TRBV7-2, the J call TRBJ1-2; TRBD1 matches at 7 bases. Germline V gives CDR1 SGHTA, CDR2 FQGNSA. The CDR3 covers 13 residues. J was trimmed by 10 bases and V by 3 bases; bases with no gene match: 8. The CDR3 nucleotides are TGTGCCAGCAGCTTCGATAGGGGGCAGGCCTACACCTTC. It yields the protein CASSFDRGQAYTF.